The 20 T cell receptor beta chains below come from one sample, sequenced in a study of blood T cell repertoires in COVID-19. Using immunoSEQ multiplex PCR, the repertoire was profiled, and TCRdb retains in-frame clones only, with some absent. Found here are roughly 400,000 clones, around nine tenths of them singletons; the top ten hold 1.7%. The sample comprised PBMCs or T cells enriched from blood (not recorded which). The origin of the receptors is a woman between 25 and 40 years old who had recovered from COVID-19.

This clone was recorded once. This chain connects TRBV5-1 to TRBJ2-1, with a possible D match to TRBD2 (5 bases). Germline V gene lookup returns CDR1 SGHRS and CDR2 YFSETQ. The ends were cut back, 3 bases at V and 7 bases at J, with 8 bases in the middle. The CDR3 consists of 12 residues. The CDR3 loop reads CASSSGINEQFF. DNA of the CDR3: TGCGCCAGCAGCTCCGGGATAAATGAGCAGTTCTTC.

This sequence joins TRBV30 and TRBJ2-2, with D perhaps matching TRBD2 (5 bases). This CDR3 is 12 amino acids long. Trimming shortened V by 5 bases and J by 7 bases, and 11 bases separated the two germline ends. Germline V gene data show CDR1 as GTSNPN and CDR2 as SVGIG (reference sequence). The CDR3 loop is CAWGGYGGELFF. DNA of the CDR3: TGTGCCTGGGGAGGATACGGCGGGGAGCTGTTTTTT.

The gene calls are TRBV6-5 and TRBJ2-2; no definite D call. Germline V gene data show CDR1 as MNHEY and CDR2 as SVGAGI. Trimming took 6 bases from V and 5 from J, leaving 10 bases between them. This CDR3 is built from 13 residues. CDR3 amino acids: CASSELLTGELFF. CDR3 DNA: TGTGCCAGCAGCGAGCTTTTAACCGGGGAGCTGTTTTTT.

The chain carries TRBV19 and TRBJ1-4; the match to TRBD1 covers 9 bases. V shed 4 bases, J shed 8 bases, and the junction held 8 bases outside the gene matches. This CDR3 spans 15 amino acids. Germline lookup yields CDR1 LNHDA and CDR2 SQIVND (reference sequence). The CDR3 DNA sequence: TGTGCCAGTAGTACGGGAACAGGGGGCGGAGAAAAACTGTTTTTT. Its translation is CASSTGTGGGEKLFF.

The chain joins TRBV13 to TRBJ1-4; D is ambiguous. The CDR3 consists of 13 residues. Deletions cut 5 bases from V and 10 bases from J, with 14 bases between. The germline CDR1 and CDR2 sequences are PRHDT and FYEKMQ (reference sequence). CDR3 sequence: CASSLDSSGKLFF. DNA for the CDR3: TGTGCCAGCAGCCTCGACTCATCCGGAAAACTGTTTTTT.

This clone was picked up one time. J is TRBJ1-5 and V is TRBV18, with TRBD1 identical over 7 bases. Unmatched junction bases numbered 10, after V lost 4 bases and J lost 4 bases. The germline V gene encodes CDR1 KGHSH and CDR2 LQKENI. The CDR3 loop spans 16 amino acids. The CDR3, as DNA: TGTGCCAGCTCACTCCCTCGACAGGGAGGAAATCAGCCCCAGCATTTT. Its protein product is CASSLPRQGGNQPQHF.

The chain is built from TRBV30 and TRBJ1-1; D might be TRBD1 (6 bases). CDR1 and CDR2 from the germline V gene are GTSNPN and SVGIG (reference sequence). V was pared by 5 bases and J by 5 bases, with 15 bases between. This CDR3 contains 13 residues. The CDR3 spells CAWALGGATEAFF. The CDR3 DNA follows: TGTGCCTGGGCCTTGGGGGGGGCGACTGAAGCTTTCTTT.

As regards this clone: One junction end disagrees with the germline gene, perhaps due to a read error. The genes are TRBV6-1 and TRBJ1-5; D unclear. The germline CDR1 and CDR2 sequences are MNHNS and SASEGT. The CDR3 extends over 13 amino acids. Written as DNA, the CDR3 is TGTGCCAGCAATGAAAGGGAGAATCAGCCCCAGCATTTT. Amino acids: CASNERENQPQHF.

V is TRBV27 and J is TRBJ1-1, with 7 bases identical to TRBD1. The V and J ends lost 8 bases and 3 bases, in that order; junction bases with no gene match: 15. The germline CDR1 and CDR2 sequences are MNHEY and SMNVEV (reference sequence). The CDR3 runs 16 residues. The CDR3 sequence: CASCDRVSPRDTEAFF. CDR3 bases: TGTGCCAGCTGTGACAGGGTTAGTCCCCGGGACACTGAAGCTTTCTTT.

This chain joins TRBV9 and TRBJ2-5; 7 bases agree with TRBD2. The CDR3 has 14 amino acids. V lost 3 bases, J lost 4 bases, and 6 bases stayed unmatched. Germline V gives CDR1 SGDLS, CDR2 YYNGEE. In nucleotides, the CDR3 is TGTGCCAGCAGCGGCCCCCGGGGGGTAGAGACCCAGTACTTC. Its protein is CASSGPRGVETQYF.

This sequence joins TRBV6-5 and TRBJ1-3; unclear D gene. There are 14 residues in the CDR3. Looked up from germline, CDR1 is MNHEY and CDR2 is SVGAGI. Between the trimmed V and J ends, which lost 4 bases and 0 bases, there was a span of 7 bases. The CDR3 reads CASSFVGSGNTIYF. For the CDR3, the DNA is TGTGCCAGCAGTTTCGTCGGCTCTGGAAACACCATATATTTT.

The genes are TRBV5-1 and TRBJ1-1; 9 bases line up with TRBD1. V was pared by 1 base and J by 0 bases, with 13 bases of the junction left unmatched. The V gene's germline CDR1 is SGHRS and CDR2 YFSETQ. This CDR3 contains 19 residues. In DNA, the CDR3 is TGCGCCAGCAGCTTGCGTTTGTCTACAGGGGGCTGGGTGAACACTGAAGCTTTCTTT. It encodes CASSLRLSTGGWVNTEAFF.

The rearrangement uses TRBV5-4 and TRBJ1-1; a possible D gene is TRBD1 (6 bases). V lost 0 bases, J lost 10 bases, and 13 bases lay in between. Germline CDR1 is SGHNT and CDR2 is YYREEE (reference sequence). The CDR3 is made up of 13 amino acids. The DNA for the CDR3 is TGTGCCAGCAGCTTGGATAAGGCCAGGGGAGCTTTCTTT. Its protein product is CASSLDKARGAFF.

The chain has TRBV5-1 and TRBJ1-2; a possible D gene is TRBD1 (6 bases). The CDR3 length is 14 residues. CDR1 is SGHRS and CDR2 is YFSETQ in the germline V gene. Trimming left V 4 bases short and J 6 bases short, with 16 bases between. The CDR3 DNA is TGCGCCAGCAGCCCTGGCGGGGGGGCCGATGGCTACACCTTC. Its translation: CASSPGGGADGYTF.

This chain joins TRBV30 and TRBJ1-2; D remains ambiguous. Per germline, CDR1 GTSNPN and CDR2 SVGIG (reference sequence). V was cut by 4 bases and J by 4 bases, with 13 bases left in between. The CDR3 loop spans 13 amino acids. CDR3 amino acids: CAWTPGEGYGYTF. Written as DNA, the CDR3 is TGTGCCTGGACTCCTGGGGAGGGCTATGGCTACACCTTC.

This clone has only one observation. The chain is built from TRBV2 and TRBJ1-1, with a tentative D call TRBD1 (5 bases). The CDR3 consists of 12 residues. The V and J ends lost 8 bases and 0 bases respectively, with 7 bases between them. Germline V gene data show CDR1 as SNHLY and CDR2 as FYNNEI. Written as DNA, the CDR3 is TGTGCCAGCGGACAAGTGAACACTGAAGCTTTCTTT. Its translation: CASGQVNTEAFF.

V usage is TRBV4-1 and J usage is TRBJ1-1; D is unresolved. The CDR3 has 13 amino acids. V lost 1 base and J lost 4, with 7 bases in between. Germline assignment: CDR1 MGHRA and CDR2 YSYEKL. The CDR3 coding sequence is TGCGCCAGCAGCCAAGTTCTTTTCACTGAAGCTTTCTTT. Translation gives CASSQVLFTEAFF.

This rearrangement joins TRBV19 to TRBJ2-7; possibly TRBD2 for D (6 bases). Germline values: CDR1 LNHDA, CDR2 SQIVND (reference sequence). Trimming cost V 9 bases and J 4 bases, with 10 bases left between them. This CDR3 region has 11 residues. The CDR3 coding sequence is TGTGCCAGCCTGGGGGGTTACGAGCAGTACTTC. Protein product: CASLGGYEQYF.

V and J are TRBV5-6 and TRBJ1-4; D might be TRBD1 (6 bases). Germline-derived CDR1 and CDR2 are SGHDT and YYEEEE. V lost 4 bases to trimming and J lost 0 bases, with 10 bases between them. This CDR3 is 15 amino acids long. The CDR3 region is CASSRQGTTNEKLFF. DNA of the CDR3: TGTGCCAGCAGCCGGCAGGGGACAACTAATGAAAAACTGTTTTTT. Full variable domain (remainder filled in from reference TRBV5-6 and TRBJ1-4): DAGVTQSPTHLIKTRGQQVTLRCSPKSGHDTVSWYQQALGQGPQFIFQYYEEEERQRGNFPDRFSGHQFPNYSSELNVNALLLGDSALYLCASSRQGTTNEKLFFGSGTQLSVL.

The CDR3 DNA follows: TGTGCCAGCACCTGGGACAGATTCTACGAGCAGTACTTC. It codes for CASTWDRFYEQYF. V is TRBV6-6 and J is TRBJ2-7, with 7 nucleotides matching TRBD1. Germline V gene lookup returns CDR1 MNHNY and CDR2 SVGAGI (reference sequence). This CDR3 region has 13 residues. Germline trimming cut 7 bases from V and 3 bases from J; bases unmatched to any gene: 6.